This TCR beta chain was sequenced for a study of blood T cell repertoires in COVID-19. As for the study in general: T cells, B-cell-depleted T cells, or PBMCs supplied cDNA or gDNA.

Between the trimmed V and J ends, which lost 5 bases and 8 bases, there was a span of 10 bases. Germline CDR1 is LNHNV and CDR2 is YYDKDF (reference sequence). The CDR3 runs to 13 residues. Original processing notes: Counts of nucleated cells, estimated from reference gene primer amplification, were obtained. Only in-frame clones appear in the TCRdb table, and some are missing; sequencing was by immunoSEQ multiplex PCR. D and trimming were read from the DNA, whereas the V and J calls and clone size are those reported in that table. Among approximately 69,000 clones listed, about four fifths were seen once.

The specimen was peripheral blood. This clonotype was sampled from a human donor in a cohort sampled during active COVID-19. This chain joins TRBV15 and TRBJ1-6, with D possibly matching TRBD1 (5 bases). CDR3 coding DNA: TGTGCCACCAGCGCAGGGAGGGATTCACCCCTCCACTTT. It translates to CATSAGRDSPLHF.